The entry that follows covers one T cell receptor beta chain sequence. The data originate from a study of control samples from healthy donors and cancer patients. Assay: immunoSEQ multiplex PCR; the TCRdb copy retains only in-frame clones and omits some. The table records about 150,000 clones, around 96% of them present only once. The V end lost 0 bases, the J end lost 9 bases, and 11 bases lay between the germline ends. CDR3 length: 13 residues. The germline V gene has CDR1 LGHNA and CDR2 YSLEER. The sequence was obtained from a middle-aged man in good health. Sample: blood. The rearrangement joins TRBV4-3 to TRBJ1-1; D remains ambiguous. CDR3 nucleotide sequence: TGCGCCAGCAGCCAAGATCCAGGCGCGAAAGCTTTCTTT. Protein product: CASSQDPGAKAFF.